Following are 16 T cell receptor beta chains from one sample sequenced in a study of T-cell reconstitution after alpha-beta-depleted transplantation in children. TCRbeta library preparation incorporated unique molecular identifiers. MiXCR, run by TCRdb on the PCR reads, gives a single entry per CDR3 protein. This table has 230,000 or so distinct CDR3 sequences, about 12% appearing once. Here the sequenced sample was PBMCs from the stem cell graft donor, taken from the stem cell graft. All receptors derive from a human donor who donated a stem cell graft to a child with acute lymphoblastic leukemia.

This clonotype has only a few counts. The chain links TRBV5-1 to TRBJ2-7, with TRBD1 identical over 11 bases. Germline CDR1 is SGHRS and CDR2 is YFSETQ. The CDR3 is made up of 18 amino acids. The ends lost 4 bases at V and 1 base at J; junction bases unmatched: 13. CDR3: CASSPRPTGQGGSYEQYF. The CDR3, as DNA: TGCGCCAGCAGCCCACGACCGACGGGACAGGGGGGTTCCTACGAGCAGTACTTC.

This clonotype appeared many times. The genes are TRBV20-1 and TRBJ2-5, with 9 bases matching TRBD1. Germline trimming cut 2 bases from V and 2 bases from J; bases unmatched to any gene: 12. This CDR3 is built from 17 residues. CDR1 DFQATT and CDR2 SNEGSKA come from the germline V gene (reference sequence). CDR3 amino acids: CSARTLRDRASQETQYF. In DNA, the CDR3 is TGCAGTGCTAGAACTCTCCGGGACAGGGCCTCACAAGAGACCCAGTACTTC.

This clonotype was picked up many times. This chain links TRBV5-6 with TRBJ1-2; TRBD1 might be the D (5 bases). The ends were cut back, 3 bases at V and 2 bases at J, with 11 bases in the middle. CDR3 length equals 14 residues. Germline CDR1 SGHDT, CDR2 YYEEEE. This CDR3 is CASSSTDNNYGYTF. Written as DNA, the CDR3 is TGTGCCAGCAGCTCGACAGATAACAACTATGGCTACACCTTC.

This clonotype was counted ten times or more. The J gene is TRBJ2-3, the V gene TRBV10-2, with TRBD2 matching over 10 bases. The junction had 7 bases not matched to a gene; V was cut back by 5 bases and J by 5 bases. This CDR3 is 15 amino acids long. Germline-derived CDR1 and CDR2 are WSHSY and SAAADI. CDR3 residues: CASSSAGGPRDTQYF. CDR3 in DNA: TGCGCCAGCAGTTCAGCGGGGGGGCCTCGAGATACGCAGTATTTT.

This clonotype was seen repeatedly, ten times or more. This rearrangement joins TRBV7-2 to TRBJ2-5, with 9 bases matching TRBD1. The trim removed 5 bases at V and 3 bases at J, leaving 1 base unmatched. Germline CDR1 is SGHTA and CDR2 is FQGNSA. This CDR3 comprises 13 residues. The CDR3 sequence is CASSRDREETQYF. CDR3 sequence (DNA): TGTGCCAGCAGCCGGGACAGGGAAGAGACCCAGTACTTC. Complete variable domain (other parts from reference TRBV7-2 and TRBJ2-5): GAGVSQSPSNKVTEKGKDVELRCDPISGHTALYWYRQSLGQGLEFLIYFQGNSAPDKSGLPSDRFSAERTGGSVSTLTIQRTQQEDSAVYLCASSRDREETQYFGPGTRLLVL.

The rearrangement uses TRBV21-1 and TRBJ2-5; the table's D call TRBD1 went unverified against the DNA. TRBV21-1 corresponds to a pseudogene. The CDR3 runs to 12 residues. DNA of the CDR3: TGTGCCAGCCCCCCCCGGGCAGAGACCCAGTACTTC. The encoded protein is CASPPRAETQYF.

This clonotype has a handful of counts. The rearrangement uses TRBV10-1 and TRBJ1-6; D is perhaps TRBD1 (6 bases). The germline CDR1 and CDR2 sequences are WNHNN and SYGVQD (reference sequence). V shed 3 bases and J shed 7 bases, with 7 bases lying between them. The CDR3 totals 13 residues. This CDR3 is CASSEQGNSPLHF. The CDR3 DNA sequence: TGCGCCAGCAGTGAACAGGGAAATTCACCCCTCCACTTT.

This clonotype has a count of ten or more. The V call is TRBV21-1, the J call TRBJ2-1; the table's D call, TRBD2, has no DNA check behind it. TRBV21-1 is reported as a pseudogene. CDR3 length: 14 residues. DNA for the CDR3: TGTGCCAGCGCTAGCGGGAGACCCAACAATGAGCAGTTCTTC. It translates to CASASGRPNNEQFF.

This clonotype was picked up many times. CDR3 DNA sequence: TGTGCCAGCAGCGTAGTACCGGTGGGAGCCAAAAACATTCAGTACTTC. This encodes CASSVVPVGAKNIQYF. The rearrangement uses TRBV9 and TRBJ2-4; unclear D gene. With 0 bases removed from V and 0 bases from J, the gap between germline ends came to 10 bases. Germline CDR1 reads SGDLS; CDR2 reads YYNGEE. The CDR3 is 16 residues long.

V usage is TRBV20-1 and J usage is TRBJ2-2, with 9 bases aligning to TRBD1. The CDR3 sequence is 19 residues long. After removal of 7 bases from V and 7 bases from J, the junction contained 25 bases not matched to a gene. Looked up from germline, CDR1 is DFQATT and CDR2 is SNEGSKA (reference sequence). CDR3 bases: TGCAGTGTCCGAGAAGAGGGACAGGGCCTTGCGGAGGAGAGCGGGGAGCTGTTTTTT. Amino acids: CSVREEGQGLAEESGELFF.

This clonotype came up many times. The CDR3 reads CSAQRDVTDTQYF. CDR3 coding DNA: TGCAGCGCCCAACGGGACGTCACAGATACGCAGTATTTT. The rearrangement joins TRBV29-1 to TRBJ2-3, with D possibly called TRBD1 or TRBD2 (5 bases each). This CDR3 is built from 13 residues. In germline, CDR1 is SQVTM, CDR2 ANQGSEA. Trimming left V 7 bases short and J 2 bases short, with 13 bases between.

This chain links TRBV7-2 with TRBJ2-1; TRBD1 matches 7 bases. The germline V gene encodes CDR1 SGHTA and CDR2 FQGNSA. The CDR3 is 17 amino acids. With 2 bases clipped from V and 8 bases from J, the junction kept 15 bases outside the gene matches. The CDR3 reads CASSLTLTGRGGYEQFF. In DNA, the CDR3 is TGTGCCAGCAGCTTAACCCTGACAGGGAGAGGAGGATATGAGCAGTTCTTC.

On this clonotype: A much larger clone differs by one base, so this may be a read error. As the CDR3 is not closed by the conserved phenylalanine or tryptophan, this likely results from a read error. V is TRBV4-3 and J is TRBJ1-2, with D unclear. Germline CDR1 reads LGHNA; CDR2 reads YSLEER. V lost 0 bases to trimming and J lost 8 bases, with 13 bases between them. The CDR3 is made up of 14 amino acids. The DNA of the CDR3 is TGCGCCAGCAGCCAAGAACCCACCAACAGCGGCTACACCTCC. As protein: CASSQEPTNSGYTS.

There are many counts of this clonotype. The chain recombines TRBV27 with TRBJ2-1; TRBD1 might be the D (6 bases). V dropped 1 base and J dropped 1 base, with 20 bases sitting between them. The CDR3 totals 19 residues. Germline CDR1 reads MNHEY; CDR2 reads SMNVEV (reference sequence). The chain's CDR3 is CASSLYFGGGLGSYNEQFF. The DNA of the CDR3 is TGTGCCAGCAGTTTATATTTTGGTGGGGGCTTGGGGTCCTACAATGAGCAGTTCTTC.

In its sample, this clonotype was seen once. With a much larger clone just one base away, this may be a read error. This chain joins TRBV15 and TRBJ1-1, with TRBD1 as a possible D gene (6 bases). Germline loops: CDR1 LNHNV, CDR2 YYDKDF (reference sequence). The CDR3 consists of 12 residues. CDR3 loop: CAASRVQGLAFF. The CDR3, as DNA: TGTGCCGCCAGCAGAGTACAGGGTCTAGCTTTCTTT. Full variable domain (outside the CDR3, taken from reference TRBV15 and TRBJ1-1): DAMVIQNPRYQVTQFGKPVTLSCSQTLNHNVMYWYQQKSSQAPKLLFHYYDKDFNNEADTPDNFQSRRPNTSFCFLDIRSPGLGDTAMYLCAASRVQGLAFFGQGTRLTVV.

This clonotype was seen many times. This chain joins TRBV12-3 or TRBV12-4 and TRBJ1-4; 10 bases fit TRBD1. CDR3 size: 15 residues. The ends lost 3 bases at V and 8 bases at J; junction bases unmatched: 6. CDR3 DNA: TGTGCCAGCAGTTTCGTCGGGACAGGGGACGAAAAACTGTTTTTT. Protein: CASSFVGTGDEKLFF.